These 11 T cell receptor beta chains originate from one sample sequenced in a study of human T cells and chemical hapten exposure. Described time point: healthy volunteer bleed at 6 weeks. Extraction of total RNA was performed on unfractionated whole blood. TCRdb re-called the RACE reads through MiXCR, storing one row per CDR3 protein. Here the sample spans more than 75,000 distinct CDR3 sequences, 8.6% being singletons. The sample consisted of whole blood. The receptors come from a male donor in good health. Some clones in this sample may be carry-over from other donors' samples.

This clonotype was seen a few times. The CDR3 here is CASSGDQINYGYTF. The CDR3 nucleotides read TGTGCCAGCAGCGGGGACCAAATTAACTATGGCTACACCTTC. The chain employs TRBV4-2 and TRBJ1-2; TRBD1 might be the D (5 bases). CDR3 size: 14 residues. Germline CDR1 reads LGHNA; CDR2 reads YNFKEQ. Trimming took 5 bases from V and 1 from J, leaving 11 bases between them.

V is TRBV6-5 and J is TRBJ1-2, with 7 bases identical to TRBD1. The CDR3 loop spans 19 amino acids. Trimming took 0 bases from V and 3 from J; bases not matched to a gene: 16. Germline lookup yields CDR1 MNHEY and CDR2 SVGAGI. The CDR3 bases are TGTGCCAGCAGTTACTCGCGCCCAGACAGGGCGCTAAGGTACTATGGCTACACCTTC. It codes for CASSYSRPDRALRYYGYTF.

This chain connects TRBV4-2 to TRBJ2-3; 9 positions match TRBD2. V lost 0 bases, J lost 0 bases, and 10 bases stayed unmatched. The CDR3 contains 19 residues. The germline V gene encodes CDR1 LGHNA and CDR2 YNFKEQ. This CDR3 is CASSQDGLAGTSSTDTQYF. CDR3 DNA: TGTGCCAGCAGCCAAGACGGGCTAGCGGGAACCTCTAGCACAGATACGCAGTATTTT.

This clonotype was counted only a few times. The rearrangement links TRBV6-5 to TRBJ1-5; the match to TRBD1 covers 7 bases. Looked up from germline, CDR1 is MNHEY and CDR2 is SVGAGI. V lost 1 base and J lost 5; bases outside the gene matches: 2. The CDR3 totals 14 residues. In DNA form, the CDR3 reads TGTGCCAGCAGTTACTTCGGGACAGATCAGCCCCAGCATTTT. It encodes CASSYFGTDQPQHF.

In the case of this clonotype: This may arise from a read error, as a much more abundant clone is one base away. The V gene is TRBV28, the J gene TRBJ2-1; 8 positions agree with TRBD1. This CDR3 region has 14 residues. V shed 2 bases and J 7 bases; nucleotides not matched to a gene: 4. Germline loops: CDR1 MDHEN, CDR2 SYDVKM. The CDR3 here is CASSLRTGKNEQFF. The CDR3 DNA is TGTGCCAGCAGTTTAAGGACAGGGAAAAATGAGCAGTTCTTC.

To note about this clonotype: This may arise from a read error, as a much more abundant clone is one base away. This chain connects TRBV6-6 to TRBJ1-2, with TRBD1 as a possible D gene (6 bases). V lost 4 bases and J lost 2, with 17 bases in between. Looked up from germline, CDR1 is MNHNY and CDR2 is SVGAGI (reference sequence). The CDR3 spans 16 residues. The CDR3 spells CASSCSTPTGNYGYTF. The CDR3 region has the DNA TGTGCCAGCAGTTGCTCGACCCCCACAGGGAACTATGGCTACACCTTC.

This clonotype occurred a few times. The rearrangement links TRBV20-1 to TRBJ1-1; D is unresolved. The CDR3 loop spans 12 amino acids. V lost 3 bases, J lost 1 base, and 6 bases lay in between. In germline, CDR1 is DFQATT, CDR2 SNEGSKA (reference sequence). The CDR3 protein is CSARRSNTEAFF. The CDR3 bases are TGCAGTGCTAGGCGTTCGAACACTGAAGCTTTCTTT.

This clonotype has just a few counts. J is TRBJ2-6 and V is TRBV20-1, with D possibly being TRBD2 (7 bases). The V end was cut by 5 bases, the J end by 3 bases, with 20 bases between. The CDR3 is 17 amino acids. Germline V CDR1 and CDR2: DFQATT, SNEGSKA (reference sequence). CDR3: CSAAEGGGSGGANVLTF. CDR3 DNA: TGCAGTGCTGCCGAAGGGGGGGGGTCCGGTGGGGCCAACGTCCTGACTTTC.

The rearrangement links TRBV7-9 to TRBJ2-7; D remains unclear. V lost 1 base to trimming and J lost 1 base, with 20 bases between them. The CDR3 spans 18 residues. Germline V gene lookup returns CDR1 SEHNR and CDR2 FQNEAQ (reference sequence). This chain's CDR3 is CASSLVPQSGWVSYEQYF. DNA of the CDR3: TGTGCCAGCAGCTTAGTTCCCCAGTCCGGTTGGGTTTCCTACGAGCAGTACTTC.

Only a few counts were recorded for this clonotype. Written as DNA, the CDR3 is TGCAGTGCTAGAGAAGGGGCTAGCAATCAGCCCCAGCATTTT. Translating it yields CSAREGASNQPQHF. The J gene is TRBJ1-5, the V gene TRBV20-1; D is perhaps TRBD1 (5 bases). There are 14 residues in the CDR3. V was pared by 0 bases and J by 0 bases, with 6 bases between. Germline lookup yields CDR1 DFQATT and CDR2 SNEGSKA (reference sequence).

Only a few counts were recorded for this clonotype. The chain couples TRBV12-3 or TRBV12-4 to TRBJ1-5; a possible D gene is TRBD1 (5 bases). CDR3 length: 16 amino acids. V gave up 3 bases and J gave up 1 base, with 13 bases separating them. In DNA, the CDR3 is TGTGCCAGCAGTTTCGCAGGGAGCAAAAGCAATCAGCCCCAGCATTTT. This translates into CASSFAGSKSNQPQHF.